Each of the 22 T cell receptor beta chains below was sequenced from the same sample in a study of identical twins. TCRdb recomputed calls from the 5' RACE reads with MiXCR, one row per CDR3 protein. The top ten clones hold about 0.47% of a sample with 450,000 to 650,000 distinct CDR3 sequences, 15% of them seen once. This sample was shared with a second study, whose subject was yellow fever vaccine responses in identical twins.

The material sequenced was CD4+ T cells sorted from blood. The origin of the receptors is a woman aged 18-30 years in good health.

This clonotype was counted only a few times. The chain couples TRBV5-5 to TRBJ2-2; possible D gene TRBD2, 5 bases. V lost 0 bases to trimming and J lost 6 bases, with 18 bases between them. CDR1 SGHKS and CDR2 YYEKEE come from the germline V gene (reference sequence). The CDR3 runs 17 residues. The CDR3 loop reads CASSLVVVTTRAGELFF. In DNA, the CDR3 is TGTGCCAGCAGCTTGGTGGTGGTTACTACTAGGGCCGGGGAGCTGTTTTTT.

The V and J genes are TRBV24-1 and TRBJ1-4; no definite D call. CDR1 is KGHDR and CDR2 is SFDVKD in the germline V gene. The CDR3 sequence is 13 residues long. Trimming left V 3 bases short and J 8 bases short, with 9 bases between. The chain's CDR3 is CATSDVYMEKLFF. The DNA of the CDR3 is TGTGCCACCAGTGATGTTTACATGGAAAAACTGTTTTTT.

The chain links TRBV6-1 to TRBJ2-4; 7 bases match TRBD1. The germline V gene encodes CDR1 MNHNS and CDR2 SASEGT. The CDR3 runs 16 residues. The junction had 7 bases not matched to a gene; V was cut back by 5 bases and J by 0 bases. CDR3 sequence reads: CASSQRQGLAKNIQYF. CDR3 DNA: TGTGCCAGCAGTCAAAGACAGGGTCTAGCCAAAAACATTCAGTACTTC.

This clonotype has ten or more counts. The rearrangement joins TRBV7-9 to TRBJ2-5, with TRBD1 as a possible D gene (5 bases). Per germline, CDR1 SEHNR and CDR2 FQNEAQ (reference sequence). The ends were cut back, 0 bases at V and 0 bases at J, with 11 bases in the middle. The CDR3 totals 16 residues. The CDR3 reads CASSLAAGQNQETQYF. The CDR3 coding sequence is TGTGCCAGCAGCTTAGCGGCTGGACAAAACCAAGAGACCCAGTACTTC.

Only a few counts were recorded for this clonotype. The rearrangement links TRBV6-5 to TRBJ2-3; maybe TRBD1 (6 bases). This CDR3 contains 13 residues. V lost 0 bases to trimming and J lost 14 bases, with 15 bases between them. Germline V lookup: CDR1 MNHEY, CDR2 SVGAGI. CDR3 sequence reads: CASSYSGARVWYF. CDR3 bases: TGTGCCAGCAGTTACTCGGGGGCTCGTGTTTGGTATTTT.

There are a few counts of this clonotype. V is TRBV5-5 and J is TRBJ1-1; D is unresolved. Germline V lookup: CDR1 SGHKS, CDR2 YYEKEE (reference sequence). The CDR3 spans 14 residues. V shed 5 bases and J shed 2 bases, with 13 bases lying between them. The DNA for the CDR3 is TGTGCCAGCAGATTCCGGGCCCACAACACTGAAGCTTTCTTT. This translates into CASRFRAHNTEAFF.

There are a few counts of this clonotype. The chain uses TRBV28 and TRBJ2-7; 8 bases fit TRBD1. Unmatched junction bases numbered 5, after V lost 6 bases and J lost 4 bases. This CDR3 comprises 13 residues. Looked up from germline, CDR1 is MDHEN and CDR2 is SYDVKM. The CDR3 protein is CASRGQDSYEQYV. The DNA of the CDR3 is TGTGCCAGCAGGGGACAGGACTCTTACGAGCAGTACGTC.

The chain couples TRBV7-9 to TRBJ2-1; D is perhaps TRBD2 (6 bases). V gave up 1 base and J gave up 14 bases, with 9 bases separating them. The CDR3 is 11 residues long. Germline V gene lookup returns CDR1 SEHNR and CDR2 FQNEAQ (reference sequence). The CDR3: CASSLGGAKFF. The CDR3 nucleotides read TGTGCCAGCAGCTTAGGCGGGGCTAAGTTCTTC.

The sample holds a few counts of this clonotype. V usage is TRBV3-1 and J usage is TRBJ2-5; 15 bases are a match to TRBD2. Germline lookup yields CDR1 LGHDT and CDR2 YNNKEL (reference sequence). CDR3 length equals 17 residues. The junction had 2 bases not matched to a gene; V was cut back by 3 bases and J by 0 bases. The CDR3 region is CASSQGTSGGHQETQYF. The CDR3, as DNA: TGTGCCAGCAGCCAGGGGACTAGCGGGGGGCACCAAGAGACCCAGTACTTC.

In its sample, this clonotype was seen a few times. The V gene is TRBV5-1, the J gene TRBJ2-2; 7 nucleotides align to TRBD2. This CDR3 has 15 amino acids. Unmatched junction bases numbered 4, after V lost 4 bases and J lost 1 base. Germline CDR1 SGHRS, CDR2 YFSETQ. CDR3 DNA: TGCGCCAGCAGCCAAGGGAGGGTGAACACCGGGGAGCTGTTTTTT. Protein product: CASSQGRVNTGELFF.

This clonotype was recorded a few times. The V and J genes are TRBV7-6 and TRBJ2-5; 11 bases match TRBD1. V was clipped by 5 bases and J by 4 bases; unmatched bases: 9. CDR1 is SGHVS, CDR2 FNYEAQ, per germline. The CDR3 extends over 16 amino acids. The CDR3 is CASSPNWDRGGETQYF. As DNA, the CDR3 is TGTGCCAGCAGCCCCAACTGGGACAGGGGGGGAGAGACCCAGTACTTC.

The chain is built from TRBV19 and TRBJ2-4, with D possibly TRBD2 on 5 matching bases. V was trimmed by 1 base and J by 7 bases, leaving 14 bases between them. Germline loops: CDR1 LNHDA, CDR2 SQIVND (reference sequence). The CDR3 contains 15 residues. The CDR3: CASSIGGPRGNIQYF. Written as DNA, the CDR3 is TGTGCCAGTAGTATAGGCGGGCCCAGAGGTAACATTCAGTACTTC. The full variable domain, with the rest looked up from reference TRBV19 and TRBJ2-4, is DGGITQSPKYLFRKEGQNVTLSCEQNLNHDAMYWYRQDPGQGLRLIYYSQIVNDFQKGDIAEGYSVSREKKESFPLTVTSAQKNPTAFYLCASSIGGPRGNIQYFGAGTRLSVL.

This clonotype turned up a few times. The chain employs TRBV20-1 and TRBJ1-6; 7 bases are a match to TRBD1. The CDR3 loop spans 16 amino acids. Germline V gene data show CDR1 as DFQATT and CDR2 as SNEGSKA (reference sequence). J was trimmed by 7 bases and V by 0 bases; bases with no gene match: 9. This CDR3 reads CSARDPKTGLNSPLHF. CDR3 bases: TGCAGTGCTAGAGATCCTAAGACAGGGTTAAATTCACCCCTCCACTTT.

At least ten counts were recorded for this clonotype. The rearrangement uses TRBV10-3 and TRBJ2-7; 11 positions match TRBD1. The CDR3 spans 16 residues. Trimming removed 3 bases from V and 3 bases from J; junction bases left unmatched: 7. Germline CDR1 and CDR2: ENHRY and SYGVKD. Here the CDR3 DNA reads TGTGCCATCAGTGACCCCGGGACAGGGGGAAACTACGAGCAGTACTTC. Amino acid sequence: CAISDPGTGGNYEQYF.

This clonotype was observed a few times. V is TRBV10-3 and J is TRBJ2-2, with 10 bases fitting TRBD2. CDR1 and CDR2 from the germline V gene are ENHRY and SYGVKD. This CDR3 is 16 amino acids long. Germline trimming cut 7 bases from V and 0 bases from J; bases unmatched to any gene: 5. The CDR3 is CAINPSGSANTGELFF. CDR3 nucleotide sequence: TGTGCCATCAACCCTAGCGGGAGTGCGAACACCGGGGAGCTGTTTTTT.

This clonotype occurred a few times. The chain carries TRBV7-2 and TRBJ2-2; 8 bases align to TRBD1. The V and J ends lost 4 bases and 7 bases, in that order; junction bases with no gene match: 8. CDR3 size: 15 residues. The germline gives CDR1 SGHTA, CDR2 FQGNSA. CDR3 DNA sequence: TGTGCCAGCAGCTCCTCAGGGGGCAGAAGCGGGGAGCTGTTTTTT. Protein product: CASSSSGGRSGELFF.

CDR3 loop: CASRRDFSGANVLTF. In DNA, the CDR3 is TGTGCCAGCAGGAGAGACTTCTCTGGGGCCAACGTCCTGACTTTC. J is TRBJ2-6 and V is TRBV2, with no clear D. Trimming removed 6 bases from V and 0 bases from J, with 9 bases in between. The CDR3 is 15 amino acids. CDR1 and CDR2 (germline): SNHLY, FYNNEI. Filled out from reference TRBV2 and TRBJ2-6, the complete variable domain reads EPEVTQTPSHQVTQMGQEVILRCVPISNHLYFYWYRQILGQKVEFLVSFYNNEISEKSEIFDDQFSVERPDGSNFTLKIRSTKLEDSAMYFCASRRDFSGANVLTFGAGSRLTVL.

This clonotype turned up a few times. The chain recombines TRBV12-3 or TRBV12-4 with TRBJ2-4, with D tentatively TRBD2 (5 bases). V lost 6 bases and J 3 bases, leaving 15 bases between the germline ends. This CDR3 contains 15 residues. The CDR3 DNA is TGTGCCAGCAGAGAATCGGGGAATGGCAAAAACATTCAGTACTTC. Amino acids: CASRESGNGKNIQYF.

V is TRBV2 and J is TRBJ2-7; 7 nucleotides line up with TRBD2. This CDR3 is built from 14 residues. CDR1 and CDR2 from the germline V gene are SNHLY and FYNNEI. With V trimmed by 5 bases and J by 2 bases, 6 bases remained unmatched. The CDR3 nucleotides read TGTGCCAGCAGTTTGGGGGGGGATACCTACGAGCAGTACTTC. This encodes CASSLGGDTYEQYF.

A few counts support this clonotype. The CDR3 DNA follows: TGCGCCAGCAGCTTGGAGGGCAGGGATAATGAAAAACTGTTTTTT. Translating it yields CASSLEGRDNEKLFF. The genes are TRBV5-1 and TRBJ1-4; possibly TRBD1 for D (5 bases). Germline values: CDR1 SGHRS, CDR2 YFSETQ. Trimming left V 0 bases short and J 4 bases short, with 10 bases between. CDR3 size: 15 residues.

The chain carries TRBV10-3 and TRBJ2-3; D perhaps matches TRBD2 (5 bases). The germline V and J ends were trimmed by 6 bases and 0 bases, with 7 bases remaining between them. Per the germline V gene, CDR1 is ENHRY and CDR2 is SYGVKD. The CDR3 has 13 amino acids. CDR3 nucleotide sequence: TGTGCCATCAGGAGGGCTAGCACAGATACGCAGTATTTT. Translating it yields CAIRRASTDTQYF.

The chain uses TRBV4-1 and TRBJ2-1, with 7 bases that match TRBD2. Germline-derived CDR1 and CDR2 are MGHRA and YSYEKL. The CDR3 consists of 14 residues. V gave up 1 base and J gave up 10 bases; unmatched junction bases: 7. The CDR3 DNA reads TGCGCCAGCAGCCAAGGAGCTGCGGGAGTCGAGCAGTTCTTC. It translates to CASSQGAAGVEQFF.